The entry that follows covers one T cell receptor beta chain sequence. The antigen remains unidentified. The sample is drawn from a study of CD8 T cells in ankylosing spondylitis. The CDR3 runs to 14 residues. V lost 1 base, J lost 2 bases, and 8 bases lay in between. Germline loops: CDR1 SGHTA, CDR2 FQGNSA. Broader study findings: Characteristic of ankylosing spondylitis blood, it appeared, was a TCR beta motif comprising about eight highly homologous variants.

TCRdb used MiXCR to reprocess the 5' RACE reads, holding one entry per CDR3 protein. The sample yields approximately 400,000 distinct CDR3 sequences, about 24% seen once. The V and J genes are TRBV7-2 and TRBJ1-1; D gene ambiguous. Specimen: blood, either unsorted or a sorted T cell fraction (not recorded which). This receptor was obtained from a male donor with ankylosing spondylitis. CDR3 bases: TGTGCCAGCAGCTTAGGACACGGCAACACTGAAGCTTTCTTT. It encodes CASSLGHGNTEAFF.